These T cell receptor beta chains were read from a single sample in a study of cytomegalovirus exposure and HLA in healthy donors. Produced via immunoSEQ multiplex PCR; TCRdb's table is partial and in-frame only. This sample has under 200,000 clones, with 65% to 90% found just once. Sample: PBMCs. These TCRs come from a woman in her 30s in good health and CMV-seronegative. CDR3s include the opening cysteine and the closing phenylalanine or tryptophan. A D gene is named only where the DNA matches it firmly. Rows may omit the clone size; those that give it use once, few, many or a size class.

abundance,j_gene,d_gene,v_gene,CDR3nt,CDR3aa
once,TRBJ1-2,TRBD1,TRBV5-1,TGCGCCAGCAGCTCTCAGACAGGGTCTTTCGGCTACACCTTC,CASSSQTGSFGYTF
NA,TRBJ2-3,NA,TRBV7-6,TGTGCCAGCAGCTTAGCGATTTTCGGAGGAGATACGCAGTATTTT,CASSLAIFGGDTQYF
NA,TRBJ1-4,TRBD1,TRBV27,TGTGCCAGCAGTCGGACAGGGGGCGAGGAAAAACTGTTTTTT,CASSRTGGEEKLFF
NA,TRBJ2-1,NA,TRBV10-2,TGCGCCAGCAGTGAGAGTCGAGGTAGCGCATACAATGAGCAGTTCTTC,CASSESRGSAYNEQFF
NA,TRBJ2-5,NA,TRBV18,TGTGCCAGCTCACCATTGACAGTCCAAGAGACCCAGTACTTC,CASSPLTVQETQYF
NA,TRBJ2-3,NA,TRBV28,TGTGCCAGCAGTTTATTGGGACAATCAAGCACAGATACGCAGTATTTT,CASSLLGQSSTDTQYF
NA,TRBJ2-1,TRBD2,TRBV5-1,TGCGCCAGCAGCACCAGTCCACTAGCGGGGCTGATCAATGAGCAGTTCTTC,CASSTSPLAGLINEQFF
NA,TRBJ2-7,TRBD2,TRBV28,TGTGCCAGCAGTTTTCATAACGCCTGGACTAGCGGGTTCAGCTCCTACGAGCAGTACTTC,CASSFHNAWTSGFSSYEQYF
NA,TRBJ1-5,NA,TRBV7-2,TGTGCCAGCAGGGACAGAACAACCAATCAGCCCCAGCATTTT,CASRDRTTNQPQHF
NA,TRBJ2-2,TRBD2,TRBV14,TGTGCCAGCAGCGACGGACTAGCGGGAGCGGCCGGGGAGCTGTTTTTT,CASSDGLAGAAGELFF
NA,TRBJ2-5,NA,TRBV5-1,TGCGCCAGCAGCTTGGGCCGGACAGTGTACCAAGAGACCCAGTACTTC,CASSLGRTVYQETQYF
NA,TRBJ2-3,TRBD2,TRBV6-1,TGTGCCAGCAGTGAAGGGGCTAGCGGGGGGGTAGATACGCAGTATTTT,CASSEGASGGVDTQYF
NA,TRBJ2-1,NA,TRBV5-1,TGCGCCAGCAGCTTGGCGCCGGTGAGCTCCTACAATGAGCAGTTCTTC,CASSLAPVSSYNEQFF
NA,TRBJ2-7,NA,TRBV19,TGTGCCCACACAGGTACTACCTACGAGCAGTACTTC,CAHTGTTYEQYF
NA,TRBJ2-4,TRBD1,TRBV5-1,TGCGCCAGCAGCTTGGCGGGACAGCTAAACAGTCAGTACTTC,CASSLAGQLNSQYF
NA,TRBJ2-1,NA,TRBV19,TGTGCCAGTAGTTCAAGCTCCTCCTACAATGAGCAGTTCTTC,CASSSSSSYNEQFF
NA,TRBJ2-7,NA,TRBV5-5,TGTGCCAGCAGCTTTTGGCAGGCCAGCTACGAGCAGTACTTC,CASSFWQASYEQYF
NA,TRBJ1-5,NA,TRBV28,TGTGCCAGCAGTTACGGACAGACTTATTATAGCAATCAGCCCCAGCATTTT,CASSYGQTYYSNQPQHF
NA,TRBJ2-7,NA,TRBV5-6,TGTGCCAGCAGCCCCGGTCGCGGGCCCTCCTACGAGCAGTACTTC,CASSPGRGPSYEQYF
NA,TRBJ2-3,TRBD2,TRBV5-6,TGTGCCAGCAGGCGTCGACTAGCGGTATTTGACACAGATACGCAGTATTTT,CASRRRLAVFDTDTQYF
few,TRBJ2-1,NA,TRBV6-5,TGTGCCAGCAGTTACTTAACAGGGATTGAGCAGTTCTTC,CASSYLTGIEQFF
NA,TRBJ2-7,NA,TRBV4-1,TGCGCCAGCAGCCAAGAGCCACTTCTAAAGTCCTACGAGCAGTACTTC,CASSQEPLLKSYEQYF
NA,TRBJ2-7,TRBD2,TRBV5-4,TGTGCCATGTCGCGGGCGGGGGGGCGGGGAGACGAGCAGTACTTC,CAMSRAGGRGDEQYF
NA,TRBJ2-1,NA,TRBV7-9,TGTGCCAGCAGCTCACAGCGGGCGGGGCTCGAGCAGTTCTTC,CASSSQRAGLEQFF
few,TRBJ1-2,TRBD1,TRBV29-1,TGCAGCGTTGCCGCCAGGGGGTTCTATGGCTACACCTTC,CSVAARGFYGYTF
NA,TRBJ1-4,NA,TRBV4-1,TGCGCCAGCAGACAGGGATATAGTTCGGCTAATGAAAAACTGTTTTTT,CASRQGYSSANEKLFF
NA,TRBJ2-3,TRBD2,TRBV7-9,TGTGCCAGCAGCCCGCCAACTAGCGGGGGGAACACAGATACGCAGTATTTT,CASSPPTSGGNTDTQYF
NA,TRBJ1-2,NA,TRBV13,TGTGCCAGCAGCCGAGGCGAGGCCCACTATGGCTACACCTTC,CASSRGEAHYGYTF
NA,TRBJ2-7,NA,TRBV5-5,TGTGCCAGCAAGATGGGGAGCTCCTACGAGCAGTACTTC,CASKMGSSYEQYF